These 16 T cell receptor beta chains share one sample of origin, sequenced in a study of cytomegalovirus exposure and HLA in healthy donors. 13 Jbeta primers and 60 Vbeta primers were used for the PCR. This table comes from immunoSEQ multiplex PCR, and its TCRdb copy is limited to in-frame clones, with some not included. The data contain roughly 140,000 clones, roughly 79% of them singletons. The sequenced material came from PBMCs. Receptors originate from a woman aged 55-69 years in good health and CMV-seropositive.

In this sample, this clone turned up many times. The identical CDR3 is also encoded by other nucleotide sequences in the sample. The DNA for the CDR3 is TGTGCCAGTAGTATTGGACTAGCGGGAGGGAATGAGCAGTTCTTC. Translation: CASSIGLAGGNEQFF. The V call is TRBV19, the J call TRBJ2-1; 15 bases fit TRBD2. After removal of 3 bases from V and 7 bases from J, the junction contained 1 base not matched to a gene. The CDR3 consists of 15 residues. Per germline, CDR1 LNHDA and CDR2 SQIVND (reference sequence).

The genes are TRBV28 and TRBJ1-4; the D gene is possibly TRBD1 (6 bases). CDR1 and CDR2 from the germline V gene are MDHEN and SYDVKM. The CDR3 totals 14 residues. Trimming took off 8 bases at V and 6 bases at J, with 16 bases between the two ends. In DNA form, the CDR3 reads TGTGCCAGCTTCGACAGGCGGACTCATGAAAAACTGTTTTTT. This encodes CASFDRRTHEKLFF.

This clone was recorded a few times. The chain employs TRBV5-6 and TRBJ2-7; TRBD2 is a possible D gene (5 bases). Trimming pared 2 bases from V and 4 bases from J, leaving 7 bases between. CDR1 is SGHDT and CDR2 is YYEEEE in the germline V gene. The CDR3 has 12 amino acids. The CDR3 region is CASSFGVYEQYF. In nucleotides, the CDR3 is TGTGCCAGCAGCTTCGGGGTGTACGAGCAGTACTTC.

V gene TRBV20-1 combines with J gene TRBJ2-1; D gene unclear. V shed 3 bases and J shed 4 bases, with 4 bases lying between them. This CDR3 is built from 11 residues. Germline loops: CDR1 DFQATT, CDR2 SNEGSKA (reference sequence). In nucleotides, the CDR3 is TGCAGTGCTAGGAGATACAATGAGCAGTTCTTC. Translating it yields CSARRYNEQFF.

V is TRBV7-2 and J is TRBJ2-3; 8 nucleotides align to TRBD1. V was pared by 4 bases and J by 6 bases, with 9 bases of the junction left unmatched. This CDR3 has 15 residues. The germline gives CDR1 SGHTA, CDR2 FQGNSA. The CDR3: CASSSQGAHGDTQYF. In DNA form, the CDR3 reads TGTGCCAGCAGCTCCCAGGGGGCCCATGGGGATACGCAGTATTTT.

V and J are TRBV28 and TRBJ2-1, with D possibly matching TRBD1 (5 bases). CDR1 is MDHEN, CDR2 SYDVKM, per germline. This CDR3 is 15 amino acids long. V was cut by 6 bases and J by 2 bases, with 14 bases left in between. CDR3 residues: CASRYRPPAYNEQFF. The CDR3 coding sequence is TGTGCCAGCAGATACAGGCCCCCCGCCTACAATGAGCAGTTCTTC.

The gene calls are TRBV21-1 and TRBJ2-7; TRBD2 reflects the table's D call only, with no check against the DNA. TRBV21-1 is reported as a pseudogene. CDR3 length: 13 residues. The DNA of the CDR3 is TGTGCCGGTGGACTAGCGGGATGCTACGAGCAGTACTTC. As protein: CAGGLAGCYEQYF.

The V and J genes are TRBV10-3 and TRBJ2-4; D perhaps matches TRBD2 (7 bases). CDR3 size: 16 residues. With 3 bases removed from V and 1 base from J, the gap between germline ends came to 13 bases. Germline lookup yields CDR1 ENHRY and CDR2 SYGVKD. This chain's CDR3 is CAISEGGRGAKNIQYF. Written as DNA, the CDR3 is TGTGCCATCAGTGAAGGGGGGCGGGGGGCCAAAAACATTCAGTACTTC.

This rearrangement joins TRBV11-3 to TRBJ2-1, with a weak D call TRBD2 (5 bases). Trimming removed 2 bases at V and 9 bases at J, with 17 bases between. Germline lookup yields CDR1 SGHNT and CDR2 YENEEA. The CDR3 totals 15 residues. CDR3 DNA: TGTGCCAGCAGCTTAAAAGGGCCTGTAGGGAGTGAGCAGTTCTTC. Amino acid sequence: CASSLKGPVGSEQFF.

The rearrangement links TRBV7-9 to TRBJ2-2; possible D gene TRBD1, 6 bases. The germline CDR1 and CDR2 sequences are SEHNR and FQNEAQ (reference sequence). This CDR3 has 15 amino acids. The V end was cut by 1 base, the J end by 4 bases, with 10 bases between. The CDR3 protein is CASSLDGGVTGELFF. In nucleotides, the CDR3 is TGTGCCAGCAGCTTAGATGGGGGCGTCACCGGGGAGCTGTTTTTT.

The chain has TRBV29-1 and TRBJ2-5, with D perhaps matching TRBD1 (5 bases). Germline-derived CDR1 and CDR2 are SQVTM and ANQGSEA. The CDR3 covers 15 residues. V was pared by 5 bases and J by 3 bases, with 19 bases between. CDR3 in amino acids: CSVNAGRPVEETQYF. The CDR3 DNA reads TGCAGCGTTAACGCAGGGCGGCCCGTCGAAGAGACCCAGTACTTC.

The chain uses TRBV28 and TRBJ2-2, with TRBD2 matching 7 bases. The germline V gene encodes CDR1 MDHEN and CDR2 SYDVKM. This CDR3 has 18 residues. V gave up 1 base and J gave up 1 base; unmatched junction bases: 9. CDR3 sequence: CASSLSYGPSGNTGELFF. CDR3 sequence (DNA): TGTGCCAGCAGTTTATCCTATGGTCCTAGCGGGAACACCGGGGAGCTGTTTTTT. Combining the CDR3 with reference TRBV28 and TRBJ2-2 gives the whole variable domain DVKVTQSSRYLVKRTGEKVFLECVQDMDHENMFWYRQDPGLGLRLIYFSYDVKMKEKGDIPEGYSVSREKKERFSLILESASTNQTSMYLCASSLSYGPSGNTGELFFGEGSRLTVL.

The chain links TRBV2 to TRBJ2-1; 10 nucleotides line up with TRBD2. This CDR3 comprises 16 residues. J lost 8 bases, V lost 7 bases, and 14 bases had no gene match. Germline CDR1 and CDR2: SNHLY and FYNNEI. The CDR3 protein is CASIRRGAGGPYEQFF. The CDR3 DNA reads as TGTGCCAGCATCCGAAGAGGAGCGGGAGGGCCGTATGAGCAGTTCTTC.

The chain couples TRBV19 to TRBJ1-2, with a possible D match to TRBD1 (6 bases). Deletions cut 5 bases from V and 5 bases from J, with 18 bases between. The CDR3 consists of 15 residues. CDR1 and CDR2 (germline): LNHDA, SQIVND (reference sequence). The CDR3 nucleotides read TGTGCCAGTAGTCTTCGGGACACACTAGGGTATGGCTACACCTTC. It codes for CASSLRDTLGYGYTF.

The chain joins TRBV2 to TRBJ2-3, with 10 nucleotides matching TRBD2. Germline CDR1 SNHLY, CDR2 FYNNEI. The V gene end was trimmed by 4 bases and the J gene end by 5 bases; junction bases not matched to a gene: 6. This CDR3 has 15 residues. The CDR3 region has the DNA TGTGCCAGCAGTGGGGGAGCGGGGGGGGGAGATACGCAGTATTTT. Translated, it gives CASSGGAGGGDTQYF. The full variable domain, rest sourced from reference TRBV2 and TRBJ2-3, is EPEVTQTPSHQVTQMGQEVILRCVPISNHLYFYWYRQILGQKVEFLVSFYNNEISEKSEIFDDQFSVERPDGSNFTLKIRSTKLEDSAMYFCASSGGAGGGDTQYFGPGTRLTVL.

V usage is TRBV7-9 and J usage is TRBJ2-5; 14 positions match TRBD2. The ends lost 4 bases at V and 5 bases at J; junction bases unmatched: 12. Germline CDR1 is SEHNR and CDR2 is FQNEAQ (reference sequence). The CDR3 covers 18 residues. The CDR3 coding sequence is TGTGCCAGCAGCTACCCCCAGGGACTAGCGGGAGATGGGGAGACCCAGTACTTC. It encodes CASSYPQGLAGDGETQYF.